This T cell receptor beta chain came from a study of blood T cell repertoires in COVID-19. Germline CDR1 is MNHEY and CDR2 is SVGAGI. The CDR3 loop spans 14 amino acids. V shed 7 bases, J shed 2 bases, and the junction held 5 bases outside the gene matches. Only in-frame clones appear in the TCRdb table, and some are missing; sequencing was by immunoSEQ multiplex PCR. The data contain approximately 250,000 clones, around 85% of them seen just once; the ten biggest clones take up 6% to 7%. This chain links TRBV6-5 with TRBJ1-2; TRBD1 aligns across 9 bases. The sample taken for sequencing was peripheral blood. The sequence derives from a woman aged 55-70 years with active or convalescent COVID-19. CDR3 sequence reads: CASTSGTGNYGYTF. Here the CDR3 DNA reads TGTGCCAGCACCTCCGGGACAGGGAACTATGGCTACACCTTC.